Here is one T cell receptor (beta chain) with its context. What antigen it recognizes has not been identified. No base-level quality is on record; no much larger clone is a single base apart. Whole blood was collected in K2EDTA tubes by collaborating institutions according to the institutions' own protocols. For TCRbeta analysis, collaborators shipped samples in one of three forms: frozen whole blood, isolated PBMCs, or DNA extracted from either of those sample types. TCRbeta CDR3 regions were amplified from genomic DNA by means of the immunoSEQ Assay, a bias-controlled multiplex PCR. On the study's bioinformatics: The number of nucleated cells in each sample was estimated from the amplification of reference gene primers within the assay. To quantify the absolute abundance of each unique TCRbeta CDR3 rearrangement, sequence reads were collapsed and filtered. Productive Simpson clonality was computed per sample as the square root of Simpson's diversity index over productive rearrangements. Entries here come from immuneACCESS through TCRdb and include only in-frame sequences with V and J called. Some clones fail to appear in such tables; in the studies checked, an unresolved V gene covers under half of the shortfall, and the cause of the remainder is unknown. That table supplies the V and J calls and clone size; D and trimming were determined from the DNA. The sample contains about 490,000 clones, 75% to 90% of them found a single time. The ten largest clones take up approximately 3% of the sample.

The sample comes from a study of blood T cell repertoires in COVID-19 (dated by TCRdb to 2020 to 2022). For context, the study as a whole: Collaborator samples came from the United States, Italy and Spain and covered acute and convalescent phases of COVID-19. The prospective study material was composed of cDNA or gDNA derived from T cells, B-cell-depleted T cells, or PBMCs. HLA class I and class II types, where available, came from metadata supplied by the sample provider rather than from assay-based typing. Subjects who had been exposed to COVID-19, were actively infected with it, or had recovered from it provided the deeply sampled blood TCRbeta repertoires that made up the dataset. The sample metadata nearly always contained a de-identified subject ID, COVID-19 status, age in years and sex. Samples were obtained from the ongoing ImmuneRACE study (first 160 participants) and from over 1,000 subjects provided by 6 global collaborators. A freely available public database, intended as a resource for researchers studying the immune response to SARS-CoV-2, is where the repertoires were released. Here is what the overall study found, with its caveats: Clinical and demographic metadata were provided uncurated, with the amount varying by source and participant.

Based on the germline V gene, the CDR1 and CDR2 sequences are MDHEN and SYDVKM. V loses 6 bases of germline sequence and J loses 8 bases, and the interval between the two ends is 11 bases. The CDR3 runs 12 residues from the cysteine to the phenylalanine. Left in the record is the CDR3 DNA by itself, 36 bases read in frame from the first base. The chain employs TRBV28 and TRBJ2-1; there is no confident call for the D gene. This sequence originates from a human donor in a cohort sampled during active COVID-19. The source material was peripheral blood. The sequenced DNA: TGTGCCAGCAGCGATAGCAAGCATGAGCAGTTCTTC. This codes for CASSDSKHEQFF.